The next 18 T cell receptor beta chains were all read from a single sample in a study of cytomegalovirus exposure and HLA in healthy donors. Primers: 60 Vbeta forward and 13 Jbeta reverse. Only in-frame clones appear in the TCRdb table, and some are missing; sequencing was by immunoSEQ multiplex PCR. The sample consists of around 180,000 clones, around four fifths of them appearing once. Sequencing was performed on PBMCs. Every receptor here comes from a girl aged 5-17 years in good health and CMV-seropositive.

The rearrangement links TRBV7-3 to TRBJ2-5; TRBD2 might be the D (6 bases). Germline V gene data show CDR1 as SGHTA and CDR2 as FQGTGA. The length of the CDR3 is 13 residues. Trimming took 5 bases from V and 5 from J, leaving 12 bases between them. CDR3 sequence reads: CASSAPGVETQYF. CDR3 DNA sequence: TGTGCCAGCAGCGCCCCGGGGGTTGAGACCCAGTACTTC.

The chain is built from TRBV7-8 and TRBJ1-5; the D is unclear. V was clipped by 0 bases and J by 1 base, with 7 bases between them. Germline lookup yields CDR1 SGHVS and CDR2 FQNEAQ. This CDR3 has 15 amino acids. The CDR3 sequence: CASSLADGSNQPQHF. In DNA, the CDR3 is TGTGCCAGCAGCTTAGCCGACGGGAGCAATCAGCCCCAGCATTTT. The full variable domain, with the rest looked up from reference TRBV7-8 and TRBJ1-5, is GAGVSQSPRYKVAKRGQDVALRCDPISGHVSLFWYQQALGQGPEFLTYFQNEAQLDKSGLPSDRFFAERPEGSVSTLKIQRTQQEDSAVYLCASSLADGSNQPQHFGDGTRLSIL.

The sample holds one count of this clone. The chain employs TRBV5-1 and TRBJ1-2; no firm D call. The CDR3 spans 12 residues. Looked up from germline, CDR1 is SGHRS and CDR2 is YFSETQ. Trimming stripped 3 bases from V and 8 bases from J, with 11 bases between. The chain's CDR3 is CASSSTLGGYTF. Written as DNA, the CDR3 is TGCGCCAGCAGCTCGACTCTCGGGGGCTACACCTTC.

This chain joins TRBV30 and TRBJ2-1, with D possibly being TRBD1 (6 bases). CDR1 GTSNPN and CDR2 SVGIG come from the germline V gene (reference sequence). Between the trimmed V and J ends, which lost 1 base and 6 bases, there was a span of 7 bases. CDR3 size: 12 residues. The CDR3 is CAWSEQGNEQFF. As DNA, the CDR3 is TGTGCCTGGAGTGAACAGGGCAATGAGCAGTTCTTC.

V is TRBV5-1 and J is TRBJ1-1; no firm D call. Germline lookup yields CDR1 SGHRS and CDR2 YFSETQ. The CDR3 length is 14 residues. V lost 4 bases and J lost 0, with 10 bases in between. The CDR3 reads CASSEGTLNTEAFF. The CDR3 DNA reads TGCGCCAGCAGCGAGGGAACCTTGAACACTGAAGCTTTCTTT.

The chain combines TRBV7-6 with TRBJ1-1, with 8 bases aligning to TRBD1. The germline gives CDR1 SGHVS, CDR2 FNYEAQ. CDR3 length: 18 residues. V dropped 5 bases and J dropped 5; count of bases not matched to a gene: 19. The CDR3 nucleotides are TGTGCCAGCAGCCCAAGCAGGCAGGGGGCGTCTCTTCGGACTGAAGCTTTCTTT. It translates to CASSPSRQGASLRTEAFF.

The rearrangement uses TRBV9 and TRBJ2-7, with 9 bases matching TRBD1. In germline, CDR1 is SGDLS, CDR2 YYNGEE. V dropped 4 bases and J dropped 2; count of bases not matched to a gene: 13. There are 17 residues in the CDR3. The CDR3 protein is CASSPQIPGTGTYEQYF. In nucleotides, the CDR3 is TGTGCCAGCAGCCCACAAATTCCCGGGACAGGGACCTACGAGCAGTACTTC.

V gene TRBV19 combines with J gene TRBJ1-4, with D maybe TRBD1 (6 bases). CDR3 length: 13 residues. Germline V gene lookup returns CDR1 LNHDA and CDR2 SQIVND (reference sequence). V lost 1 base, J lost 8 bases, and 8 bases lay in between. The CDR3: CASSIAGEEKLFF. CDR3 in DNA: TGTGCCAGTAGTATAGCAGGGGAGGAAAAACTGTTTTTT.

This clone appeared a single time. This chain uses TRBV5-6 with TRBJ2-7; tentative D call: TRBD1 (5 bases). The CDR3 length is 17 residues. Trimming took off 1 base at V and 2 bases at J, with 19 bases between the two ends. Germline assignment: CDR1 SGHDT and CDR2 YYEEEE. CDR3 amino acids: CASSLYQSAGRTYEQYF. The CDR3 coding sequence is TGTGCCAGCAGCTTGTATCAGTCGGCAGGGCGGACCTACGAGCAGTACTTC.

Notes on this clone: Other DNA sequences within the sample encode an identical CDR3. Here the CDR3 DNA reads TGCGCCAGCAGCCAAGATTTCGTAGGACTGTTCTTC. It yields the protein CASSQDFVGLFF. The chain employs TRBV4-1 and TRBJ2-1; D is possibly TRBD2 (5 bases). Trimming shortened V by 0 bases and J by 15 bases, and 12 bases separated the two germline ends. CDR1 MGHRA and CDR2 YSYEKL come from the germline V gene. This CDR3 is built from 12 residues.

V gene TRBV5-4 combines with J gene TRBJ1-2; D is unclear. Germline-derived CDR1 and CDR2 are SGHNT and YYREEE (reference sequence). There are 12 residues in the CDR3. With 0 bases removed from V and 4 bases from J, the gap between germline ends came to 4 bases. This CDR3 reads CASSLEPYGYTF. CDR3 nucleotides: TGTGCCAGCAGCTTGGAGCCCTATGGCTACACCTTC.

The J gene is TRBJ2-1, the V gene TRBV7-2; possibly TRBD1 for D (5 bases). This CDR3 spans 14 amino acids. Germline loops: CDR1 SGHTA, CDR2 FQGNSA. The germline V and J ends were trimmed by 4 bases and 8 bases, with 15 bases remaining between them. The CDR3 coding sequence is TGTGCCAGCAGCTCTAGGGGTGTGCATTATGAGCAGTTCTTC. It specifies CASSSRGVHYEQFF.

The chain recombines TRBV30 with TRBJ2-1, with a tentative D call TRBD1 (6 bases). The CDR3 is 14 amino acids. With 5 bases removed from V and 4 bases from J, the gap between germline ends came to 15 bases. Germline V gene data show CDR1 as GTSNPN and CDR2 as SVGIG (reference sequence). The CDR3 DNA reads TGTGCCTGGGCCCGGACAGTGGGATACAATGAGCAGTTCTTC. Amino acids: CAWARTVGYNEQFF.

In its sample, this clone was seen once. The chain employs TRBV27 and TRBJ1-2; a weak D match, TRBD1 (5 bases). Germline lookup yields CDR1 MNHEY and CDR2 SMNVEV (reference sequence). Trimming took off 7 bases at V and 5 bases at J, with 14 bases between the two ends. The CDR3 loop spans 13 amino acids. The CDR3 loop reads CASKLGGTYGYTF. In DNA, the CDR3 is TGTGCCAGCAAGCTGGGGGGAACGTATGGCTACACCTTC.

The chain's CDR3 is CASSQGEGAYEQYF. In nucleotides, the CDR3 is TGCGCCAGCAGCCAAGGGGAGGGGGCCTACGAGCAGTACTTC. The chain recombines TRBV4-1 with TRBJ2-7; D perhaps matches TRBD2 (7 bases). The germline V and J ends were trimmed by 1 base and 2 bases, with 9 bases remaining between them. This CDR3 contains 14 residues. Germline V gene lookup returns CDR1 MGHRA and CDR2 YSYEKL.

The chain combines TRBV6-1 with TRBJ2-5; 7 bases line up with TRBD1. CDR1 is MNHNS and CDR2 is SASEGT in the germline V gene. J was trimmed by 3 bases and V by 5 bases; bases with no gene match: 9. This CDR3 region has 15 residues. CDR3 nucleotides: TGTGCCAGCAGTACAACAGGGGTTTTAAAAGAGACCCAGTACTTC. This gives the protein CASSTTGVLKETQYF.

V usage is TRBV5-1 and J usage is TRBJ1-2; D unresolved. The CDR3 runs to 13 residues. Germline lookup yields CDR1 SGHRS and CDR2 YFSETQ. Between the trimmed V and J ends, which lost 4 bases and 4 bases, there was a span of 11 bases. CDR3 DNA sequence: TGCGCCAGCAGCCCGGAGGGCCGCTATGGCTACACCTTC. Its protein is CASSPEGRYGYTF.

The chain employs TRBV6-5 and TRBJ1-2; tentatively, D is TRBD1 (5 bases). The V end was cut by 0 bases, the J end by 5 bases, with 10 bases between. There are 14 residues in the CDR3. Germline V gene lookup returns CDR1 MNHEY and CDR2 SVGAGI. Here the CDR3 DNA reads TGTGCCAGCAGTTACTCAGGGGATGGTTATGGCTACACCTTC. Its translation is CASSYSGDGYGYTF.